The 23 T cell receptor beta chains presented below share a single source sample, sequenced in a study of T cell changes during pregnancy in multiple sclerosis. Sequencing used immunoSEQ multiplex PCR; TCRdb keeps in-frame clones, though not all of them. In the table there are about 100,000 clones, around 93% of which are singletons. Sequenced here: peripheral blood, sampled after pregnancy. Receptors were obtained from a female donor with multiple sclerosis, enrolled in a pregnancy study.

The CDR3 spells CSAGGYNEQFF. The CDR3 DNA reads TGCAGTGCGGGGGGTTACAATGAGCAGTTCTTC. The genes are TRBV20-1 and TRBJ2-1; D might be TRBD2 (6 bases). Germline V CDR1 and CDR2: DFQATT, SNEGSKA (reference sequence). This CDR3 contains 11 residues. V lost 6 bases and J lost 4, with 7 bases in between.

The chain has TRBV27 and TRBJ1-2, with D tentatively TRBD1 (6 bases). The V gene lost 5 bases and the J gene lost 1 base, with 8 bases spanning the gap. The CDR3 is 13 amino acids. CDR1 is MNHEY, CDR2 SMNVEV, per germline (reference sequence). The CDR3 DNA follows: TGTGCCAGCAGTGAGGACAGTAACTATGGCTACACCTTC. Its translation is CASSEDSNYGYTF.

The chain employs TRBV11-2 and TRBJ2-7, with D possibly being TRBD2 (5 bases). This CDR3 has 12 amino acids. V lost 5 bases to trimming and J lost 6 bases, with 11 bases between them. In germline, CDR1 is SGHAT, CDR2 FQNNGV. CDR3 nucleotide sequence: TGTGCCAGCAGCCATACCCTAGCCGAGCAGTACTTC. This codes for CASSHTLAEQYF. Drawing the rest from reference TRBV11-2 and TRBJ2-7, the complete variable domain is EAGVAQSPRYKIIEKRQSVAFWCNPISGHATLYWYQQILGQGPKLLIQFQNNGVVDDSQLPKDRFSAERLKGVDSTLKIQPAKLEDSAVYLCASSHTLAEQYFGPGTRLTVT.

The chain recombines TRBV6-6 with TRBJ2-3, with D tentatively TRBD2 (7 bases). Germline lookup yields CDR1 MNHNY and CDR2 SVGAGI (reference sequence). This CDR3 region has 15 residues. The V and J ends lost 5 bases and 5 bases respectively, with 17 bases between them. CDR3 residues: CASSPGGGGKDTQYF. CDR3 sequence (DNA): TGTGCCAGCAGTCCAGGAGGGGGGGGTAAAGATACGCAGTATTTT.

The chain has TRBV21-1 and TRBJ2-7; TRBD1 is the table's D call and was not checked against the DNA. TRBV21-1 is tagged as a pseudogene. This CDR3 comprises 15 residues. The CDR3 is CASSPRDSRTYEQYF. Here the CDR3 DNA reads TGTGCCAGCAGCCCCCGGGACAGTCGGACCTACGAGCAGTACTTC.

This chain joins TRBV28 and TRBJ2-7; 11 nucleotides align to TRBD2. There are 15 residues in the CDR3. With 5 bases clipped from V and 8 bases from J, the junction kept 11 bases outside the gene matches. Germline CDR1 is MDHEN and CDR2 is SYDVKM. The CDR3 protein is CASSGATSGSIKQYF. In nucleotides, the CDR3 is TGTGCCAGCAGTGGCGCCACTAGCGGGAGTATCAAGCAGTACTTC.

The DNA of the CDR3 is TGCGCCAGCAGCTTGATGGGTCAGGGAGGCACCGGGGAGCTGTTTTTT. It encodes CASSLMGQGGTGELFF. The rearrangement links TRBV5-1 to TRBJ2-2, with TRBD2 as a possible D gene (6 bases). Trimming shortened V by 1 base and J by 4 bases, and 14 bases separated the two germline ends. Germline-derived CDR1 and CDR2 are SGHRS and YFSETQ. CDR3 length: 16 amino acids.

This chain links TRBV28 with TRBJ2-1; 9 bases align to TRBD2. This CDR3 has 15 residues. The junction had 9 bases not matched to a gene; V was cut back by 5 bases and J by 7 bases. Germline CDR1 MDHEN, CDR2 SYDVKM. The CDR3 region has the DNA TGTGCCAGCAGTCCCCAGCTAGCGGGATCGAATGAGCAGTTCTTC. Protein: CASSPQLAGSNEQFF.

This rearrangement joins TRBV6-1 to TRBJ1-6; D remains ambiguous. V was shortened by 1 base and J by 7 bases, with 8 bases between the two germline ends. This CDR3 contains 14 residues. Germline V gene data show CDR1 as MNHNS and CDR2 as SASEGT. CDR3 sequence reads: CASSEVTVNSPLHF. The DNA for the CDR3 is TGTGCCAGCAGTGAAGTAACAGTCAATTCACCCCTCCACTTT.

The V call is TRBV5-6, the J call TRBJ1-3; 9 bases line up with TRBD1. The CDR3 covers 19 residues. Germline trimming cut 2 bases from V and 0 bases from J; bases unmatched to any gene: 12. Germline loops: CDR1 SGHDT, CDR2 YYEEEE. For the CDR3, the DNA is TGTGCCAGCAGCTTTACACCCGGGACAGGGCTTTTCTCTGGAAACACCATATATTTT. This encodes CASSFTPGTGLFSGNTIYF.

V is TRBV5-1 and J is TRBJ2-5; 15 bases are a match to TRBD2. The CDR3 sequence is 17 residues long. The germline V gene encodes CDR1 SGHRS and CDR2 YFSETQ. Trimming at V came to 3 bases and at J to 5 bases, leaving 8 bases not matched to a gene. The CDR3 is CASSSGLAGGPGETQYF. The CDR3 bases are TGCGCCAGCAGCTCAGGACTAGCGGGAGGGCCGGGGGAGACCCAGTACTTC.

The chain has TRBV5-6 and TRBJ1-4, with 7 bases matching TRBD1. V lost 0 bases, J lost 8 bases, and 7 bases stayed unmatched. In germline, CDR1 is SGHDT, CDR2 YYEEEE. The CDR3 runs 15 residues. CDR3 in DNA: TGTGCCAGCAGCTTGGAAGCCAGGGGGGAAGAAAAACTGTTTTTT. This translates into CASSLEARGEEKLFF.

The V call is TRBV30, the J call TRBJ2-5; the D gene is possibly TRBD2 (5 bases). Germline V gene sequence: CDR1 GTSNPN, CDR2 SVGIG (reference sequence). CDR3 length: 13 amino acids. The V gene lost 2 bases and the J gene lost 5 bases, with 12 bases spanning the gap. This chain's CDR3 is CAWSRGGEETQYF. CDR3 bases: TGTGCCTGGAGTCGGGGTGGGGAGGAGACCCAGTACTTC. Together with reference TRBV30 and TRBJ2-5, the CDR3 gives the full variable domain: SQTIHQWPATLVQPVGSPLSLECTVEGTSNPNLYWYRQAAGRGLQLLFYSVGIGQISSEVPQNLSASRPQDRQFILSSKKLLLSDSGFYLCAWSRGGEETQYFGPGTRLLVL.

V gene TRBV6-4 combines with J gene TRBJ2-3; 12 nucleotides agree with TRBD2. CDR1 MRHNA and CDR2 SNTAGT come from the germline V gene. V dropped 6 bases and J dropped 6; count of bases not matched to a gene: 7. CDR3 length: 15 residues. The chain's CDR3 is CASRKLAGGGDTQYF. The CDR3 DNA reads as TGTGCCAGCAGGAAACTAGCGGGAGGAGGGGATACGCAGTATTTT.

The V gene is TRBV7-9, the J gene TRBJ2-7; weak D call: TRBD2 (5 bases). The CDR3 totals 16 residues. Per germline, CDR1 SEHNR and CDR2 FQNEAQ (reference sequence). V was cut by 5 bases and J by 2 bases, with 19 bases left in between. The CDR3 loop reads CASSHTSRGRTYEQYF. CDR3 nucleotides: TGTGCCAGCAGCCACACGTCTCGCGGGCGAACCTACGAGCAGTACTTC.

The chain employs TRBV7-2 and TRBJ1-5, with 7 bases identical to TRBD1. The CDR3 length is 14 residues. From germline, CDR1 is SGHTA and CDR2 FQGNSA. Trimming cost V 5 bases and J 2 bases; bases outside gene matches: 3. CDR3: CASSIGQGNQPQHF. The CDR3 DNA reads as TGTGCCAGCAGCATTGGACAGGGCAATCAGCCCCAGCATTTT.

The genes are TRBV14 and TRBJ2-3, with D maybe TRBD1 (5 bases). Germline V gene data show CDR1 as SGHDN and CDR2 as FVKESK. This CDR3 is 15 amino acids long. V was clipped by 4 bases and J by 2 bases, with 13 bases between them. The CDR3, as DNA: TGTGCCAGCAGCCCGTTACAGGAAACCACAGATACGCAGTATTTT. It codes for CASSPLQETTDTQYF.

The chain combines TRBV5-6 with TRBJ1-5; D possibly corresponds to TRBD1 (5 bases). This CDR3 spans 14 amino acids. V gave up 2 bases and J gave up 6 bases, with 12 bases separating them. CDR1 and CDR2 (germline): SGHDT, YYEEEE. CDR3 loop: CASSLWGETQPQHF. The CDR3 DNA sequence: TGTGCCAGCAGCTTATGGGGGGAAACTCAGCCCCAGCATTTT. The full variable domain, completed using reference TRBV5-6 and TRBJ1-5, is DAGVTQSPTHLIKTRGQQVTLRCSPKSGHDTVSWYQQALGQGPQFIFQYYEEEERQRGNFPDRFSGHQFPNYSSELNVNALLLGDSALYLCASSLWGETQPQHFGDGTRLSIL.

The CDR3 here is CASSDRHRYYEQYF. The CDR3, as DNA: TGTGCCAGTTCAGACAGGCACAGGTACTACGAGCAGTACTTC. The chain joins TRBV19 to TRBJ2-7; possibly TRBD1 for D (6 bases). From germline, CDR1 is LNHDA and CDR2 SQIVND (reference sequence). V was cut by 8 bases and J by 3 bases, with 17 bases left in between. The CDR3 loop spans 14 amino acids. The complete variable domain, with remaining parts taken from reference TRBV19 and TRBJ2-7, reads DGGITQSPKYLFRKEGQNVTLSCEQNLNHDAMYWYRQDPGQGLRLIYYSQIVNDFQKGDIAEGYSVSREKKESFPLTVTSAQKNPTAFYLCASSDRHRYYEQYFGPGTRLTVT.

The CDR3 DNA sequence: TGTGCCAGCAGTGCCCGGGACAGGGGACGGGGCACTGAAGCTTTCTTT. It encodes CASSARDRGRGTEAFF. The chain recombines TRBV6-1 with TRBJ1-1; TRBD1 agrees at 10 bases. Trimming at V came to 4 bases and at J to 4 bases, leaving 9 bases not matched to a gene. Germline CDR1 reads MNHNS; CDR2 reads SASEGT. CDR3 length equals 16 residues.

The chain links TRBV6-1 to TRBJ2-2; TRBD2 matches at 10 bases. Germline V gives CDR1 MNHNS, CDR2 SASEGT. The V and J ends lost 5 bases and 0 bases, in that order; junction bases with no gene match: 0. CDR3 length equals 15 residues. CDR3 loop: CASSLAGANTGELFF. The CDR3 nucleotides read TGTGCCAGCAGTCTAGCGGGGGCGAACACCGGGGAGCTGTTTTTT.

The gene calls are TRBV4-3 and TRBJ2-1, with TRBD2 matching over 10 bases. Trimming removed 1 base from V and 5 bases from J; junction bases left unmatched: 5. Germline-derived CDR1 and CDR2 are LGHNA and YSLEER. The CDR3 has 16 residues. This CDR3 reads CASSQGFLAGDNEQFF. CDR3 sequence (DNA): TGCGCCAGCAGCCAAGGTTTCCTAGCGGGGGACAATGAGCAGTTCTTC.

Worth noting for this clone: One end of the junction is discordant with germline, which a read error may explain. J is TRBJ2-3 and V is TRBV7-7; 8 nucleotides agree with TRBD1. The CDR3 spans 15 residues. CDR1 SSHAT and CDR2 FNYEAQ come from the germline V gene (reference sequence). The CDR3: CASSSGQGRTDTQYF. In DNA form, the CDR3 reads TGTGCTAGCAGCTCAGGACAGGGTAGGACAGATACGCAGTATTTT. The variable domain in full, with the rest retrieved from reference TRBV7-7 and TRBJ2-3, is GAGVSQSPRYKVTKRGQDVTLRCDPISSHATLYWYQQALGQGPEFLTYFNYEAQPDKSGLPSDRFSAERPEGSISTLTIQRTEQRDSAMYRCASSSGQGRTDTQYFGPGTRLTVL.